This T cell receptor (beta chain) emerged from a study of cytomegalovirus exposure and HLA in healthy donors. Overall study results and limits: Later analysis demonstrated an association between a missense DCLRE1C variant and TCR beta V- and J-gene trimming. There were several of the most significant clusters that appeared linked to common viral pathogens in a later analysis.

As concerns this clone: What it binds is unknown.

The CDR3 runs to 16 residues. It was with 60 Vbeta and 13 Jbeta primers that the PCR ran. Clones were sequenced by immunoSEQ multiplex PCR, and TCRdb holds only the in-frame ones, with some missing. The table shows under 300,000 clones, with nearly 95% occurring only once. The sample taken for sequencing was PBMCs. This chain joins TRBV21-1 and TRBJ1-4; the table's D call of TRBD1 was not tested on the DNA. TRBV21-1 is flagged as a pseudogene. The receptor's source is a girl aged 2 to 9 in good health and CMV-seronegative. The CDR3 loop reads CASGPPTRSTNEKLFF. CDR3 nucleotide sequence: TGTGCCAGCGGGCCCCCCACAAGATCAACTAATGAAAAACTGTTTTTT.